Detailed here is one TCR beta chain. There is no known antigen for this receptor. Base qualities are missing; no much larger clone stands one base away. The data stem from a study of identical twins (dated by TCRdb to the mid-2010s). A note on the overall study: The study deep-sequenced TCR alpha and beta repertoires from monozygotic twins, unrelated adults of various ages and cord blood to test whether fetal clonotypes persist. To rule out contamination, replicate twin experiments were performed at different times with different library preparation protocols.

The library was produced with 5' RACE. Sequencing was performed on an Illumina HiSeq 2000. Template switching added a universal primer binding site, and the final cDNA carried a unique molecular identifier that allowed TCR cDNA molecules to be counted accurately. Specific primers in the conserved constant-segment region were used to synthesize first-strand cDNA for the TCR alpha and beta chains. To control for contamination, every cDNA library carried two barcodes: a SMART-Mk sample barcode plus Illumina barcodes. TruSeq adapter sequences and Illumina sample barcodes were added in two successive PCR steps. Sequencing of the TCR alpha and beta cDNA libraries was done on the Illumina HiSeq platform using custom primers. In the paper's pipeline: Raw reads were processed with MiGEC to extract unique molecular identifiers, and MiXCR was used to determine CDR3 positions. Recombination models were inferred per individual with the repgenHMM and IGoR tools using an EM algorithm. The tcR package in R was used for shared clonotype analysis, with sharing normalized by the product of cloneset sizes. To study raw recombination free of thymic and clonal selection effects, out-of-frame nonproductive sequences were analyzed. Starting from the raw public reads, TCRdb applied fastp trimming at Q25, assembled clones with MiXCR and retained in-frame beta chains. Every distinct CDR3 protein forms one entry, paired with its most common genes and DNA. TCRdb's processing, not the authors', yielded these V and J calls. Across this sample there are 450,000 to 600,000 distinct CDR3 sequences, with around 22% seen only once. Together, the top ten hold 0.48% of the sample.

Points the paper makes about the study in general: Because the same donors could not be followed over many years, the conclusions relied on cross-sectional statistical analysis. Out-of-frame TCR alpha sequences shared between twins showed an excess of low generation-probability sequences compared with coincidental sharing between unrelated individuals. Zero-insertion analyses could be partly confounded by invariant T cells such as MAIT and iNKT, though diverse VJ usage argued against such confounding for most clonotypes. Out-of-frame TCR alpha sharing in monozygotic twins was systematically underestimated by recombination models, whereas sharing between unrelated individuals was in agreement with the recombination models. Fewer insertions were carried by abundant cord blood beta clonotypes, a similar but weaker trend appeared in young adult naive repertoires, and no such trend appeared in memory repertoires. A weaker excess of twin sharing was found in beta out-of-frame sequences because the signal-to-noise ratio was lowered by fewer shared sequences.

Every donor was a healthy Caucasian. Three pairs of female monozygotic twins, all aged 18 to 29 years, made up the twin cohort. Positive isolation kits from Invitrogen were used to isolate CD4+ and CD8+ T cell populations. The same sample was also used in a study of yellow fever vaccine responses in identical twins. As noted in the second study: According to the authors, in identical twins the way T cells responded to vaccination appeared partly convergent and partly personalized. In identical twins, the study followed T cell clones that responded to the vaccine with precision.

Sequencing was done on a sample of CD4+ T cells sorted from blood. The receptor comes from a woman aged 18-30 years in good health.

The DNA sequence reads TGTGCCAGCAGCCCGGGACAGGGAAACGCAGATACGCAGTATTTT. Its translation is CASSPGQGNADTQYF. The chain employs TRBV2 and TRBJ2-3, with 9 bases in between that match TRBD1. The CDR3 measures 15 amino acids from cysteine to phenylalanine. The only DNA kept is the CDR3, 45 bases in frame from the first base. Trimming removed 6 bases from V and 4 bases from J; the gene matches leave 8 bases unexplained. Reading the germline V gene gives CDR1 SNHLY and CDR2 FYNNEI.